This T cell receptor beta chain came from a study of blood T cell repertoires in COVID-19. Some clones are missing from TCRdb's copy, which holds only in-frame ones; the method was immunoSEQ multiplex PCR. Altogether about 300,000 clones are present, around nine tenths being singletons, with the ten largest covering about 5%. Germline lookup yields CDR1 LGHNT and CDR2 FRNRAP. V dropped 3 bases and J dropped 5 bases, with 16 bases sitting between them. This CDR3 spans 16 amino acids. The chain is built from TRBV12-5 and TRBJ2-2; D possibly corresponds to TRBD1 (5 bases). The receptor comes from a man aged 35-49 years with acute or convalescent COVID-19. The specimen was peripheral blood. CDR3 sequence reads: CASGLPGQGETGELFF. The CDR3 DNA sequence: TGTGCTAGTGGTTTACCAGGCCAGGGTGAAACCGGGGAGCTGTTTTTT.